This is a list of T cell receptor beta chains from one sample in a study of T cell repertoires in cytomegalovirus infection. In TCRdb, the reads were re-called with MiXCR into one record per CDR3 protein. The table includes approximately 180,000 distinct CDR3 sequences, about 17% detected once. Sequenced: CD8+ T cells from PBMCs. All receptors derive from a human donor in good health (CMV status not recorded). Some clones in this sample may be carry-over from other donors' samples. Both conserved end residues are part of each CDR3. The D gene is left open where the match is weak. The size entry is marked missing in some rows and otherwise reads once, few, many or a size class.

j_gene | abundance | v_gene | d_gene | CDR3nt | CDR3aa
TRBJ2-2 | few | TRBV7-2 | TRBD2 | TGTGCCAGCAGCACCCGGAGCCGGGGGGGCTCGATCGGGTCCGGGGAGCTGTTTTTT | CASSTRSRGGSIGSGELFF
TRBJ1-2 | few | TRBV6-5 | . | TGTGCCAGCAGTTTTAGGACGGCCGGCTATGGCTACACCTTC | CASSFRTAGYGYTF
TRBJ1-1 | many | TRBV7-2 | . | TGTGCCAGCAGCTTAACAGGGCTGAACACTGAAGCTTTCTTT | CASSLTGLNTEAFF
TRBJ2-5 | few | TRBV7-9 | . | TGTGCCAGCAGCTTATGGACATACCAAGAGACCCAGTACTTC | CASSLWTYQETQYF
TRBJ2-1 | few | TRBV7-2 | TRBD1 | TGTGCCAGCAGCCCCGGGACAGGGTTGTCCTACAATGAGCAGTTCTTC | CASSPGTGLSYNEQFF
TRBJ1-1 | . | TRBV27 | . | TGTGCCAGCAGGCGGGGGGCAGCCACTGAAGCTTTCTTT | CASRRGAATEAFF
TRBJ1-2 | few | TRBV16 | . | TGTGCCAGCAGCCCTTTACTGACACCAAACTATGGCTACACCTTC | CASSPLLTPNYGYTF
TRBJ1-1 | few | TRBV4-1 | . | TGCGCCAGCAGCCAAGAGCGCAGTGGCACTGAAGCTTTCTTT | CASSQERSGTEAFF
TRBJ1-2 | few | TRBV7-2 | . | TGTGCCAGCAGCAAGCTGCCGGACGGACCCCATGGCTACACCTTC | CASSKLPDGPHGYTF
TRBJ2-7 | many | TRBV7-2 | . | TGTGCCAGCAGCAGGTCCCAACTCCTAAGCCACGAGCAGTACTTC | CASSRSQLLSHEQYF
TRBJ1-5 | . | TRBV7-9 | . | TGTGCCAGCAGCTCCGACTCCCGCAATCAGCCCCAGCATTTT | CASSSDSRNQPQHF
TRBJ2-1 | few | TRBV7-2 | TRBD2 | TGTGCCAGCAGCTGGGGACTAGCGGGGGAAAGCTCCTACAATGAGCAGTTCTTC | CASSWGLAGESSYNEQFF
TRBJ2-7 | few | TRBV7-9 | TRBD1 | TGTGCCAGCAGCCCGACTTCCGGGACAGGTTCCTACGAGCAGTACTTC | CASSPTSGTGSYEQYF
TRBJ1-2 | . | TRBV6-1 | . | TGTGCCAGTGAAGGGAGTGATGACGGACACTATGGCTACACCTTC | CASEGSDDGHYGYTF
TRBJ2-3 | few | TRBV7-2 | TRBD1 | TGTGCCCGAGGGACAGGGGACGCCACAGATACGCAGTATTTT | CARGTGDATDTQYF
TRBJ1-2 | . | TRBV11-2 | . | TGTGCCAGCAGCTTAGAGTCCCTCCTTGCTTATGGCTACACCTTC | CASSLESLLAYGYTF
TRBJ1-1 | . | TRBV19 | . | TGTGCCAGTTCCCTTATGGGGGAAACTGAAGCTTTCTTT | CASSLMGETEAFF
TRBJ1-1 | few | TRBV10-2 | . | TGCGCCAGCAGTGATGCAGGACGGCTGAACACTGAAGCTTTCTTT | CASSDAGRLNTEAFF
TRBJ1-1 | . | TRBV12-3/TRBV12-4 | . | TGTGCCAGCAGTTTCGGCGGAGAAGCTTTCTTT | CASSFGGEAFF
TRBJ2-1 | . | TRBV25-1 | TRBD2 | TGTGCCAGCAGTGTAGGACTAGCGGGGGACAATGAGCAGTTCTTC | CASSVGLAGDNEQFF
TRBJ2-5 | few | TRBV7-9 | TRBD1 | TGTGCCAGCCGGTCCGGGACAGGGGGGGAAGAGACCCAGTACTTC | CASRSGTGGEETQYF
TRBJ2-5 | . | TRBV28 | TRBD2 | TGTGCCAGCAGTTTTAAAACTAGCGGGGGGGGCGGTCTGACGGAGACCCAGTACTTC | CASSFKTSGGGGLTETQYF
TRBJ1-4 | . | TRBV4-2 | TRBD1 | TGTGCCAGCAGCCAGGGACAGGAACCTAATGAAAAACTGTTTTTT | CASSQGQEPNEKLFF
TRBJ1-2 | . | TRBV12-3/TRBV12-4 | . | TGTGCCAGCAGTTTGGGAGAGGATGGCTACACCTTC | CASSLGEDGYTF
TRBJ2-5 | few | TRBV15 | . | TGTGCCACCAGCGGGTGGAAGGGCCAAGAGACCCAGTACTTC | CATSGWKGQETQYF
TRBJ2-1 | . | TRBV7-3 | . | TGTGCCAGCAGCCGAGACGGGATTTACAATGAGCAGTTCTTC | CASSRDGIYNEQFF
TRBJ2-7 | few | TRBV12-3/TRBV12-4 | TRBD1 | TGTGCCAGCACCAATTTGGGGACAGTGGGGCAGGAGCAGTACTTC | CASTNLGTVGQEQYF
TRBJ1-5 | few | TRBV6-2/TRBV6-3 | . | TGTGCCAGCGATGGACAGAACAATCAGCCCCAGCATTTT | CASDGQNNQPQHF
TRBJ2-5 | . | TRBV28 | TRBD1 | TGTGCCAGCAGTCCTACAACAGGGGGCGTTGAGACCCAGTACTTC | CASSPTTGGVETQYF
TRBJ2-7 | once | TRBV30 | . | TGTGCCTGGGGATTCCGGGACTCTCCCTACGAGCAGTACTTC | CAWGFRDSPYEQYF
TRBJ2-1 | few | TRBV4-1 | . | TGCGCCAGCAGCCAGGAAGGAAGCTCCTACAATGAGCAGTTCTTC | CASSQEGSSYNEQFF
TRBJ2-1 | . | TRBV15 | . | TGTGCCACCAGCAGACCTTCCGAATTGGGGCCCCACAATGAGCAGTTCTTC | CATSRPSELGPHNEQFF
TRBJ1-1 | . | TRBV7-9 | TRBD1 | TGTGCCAGCGGGGGACAGGGCGCTTCTGAAGCTTTCTTT | CASGGQGASEAFF
TRBJ1-2 | few | TRBV2 | . | TGTGCCAGCAGCTTCCTTCAGGGGCCGTATGGCTACACCTTC | CASSFLQGPYGYTF
TRBJ1-1 | few | TRBV7-9 | . | TGTGCCAGCAGCCCATCCCAAGGATCGGACACTGAAGCTTTCTTT | CASSPSQGSDTEAFF
TRBJ1-2 | . | TRBV7-9 | . | TGTGCCAGCTTTCCCCCAAACTTCCGTGGCTACACCTTC | CASFPPNFRGYTF
TRBJ2-3 | . | TRBV6-4 | TRBD2 | TGTGCCAGCAGTGACTCGCGGGAGACAGATACGCAGTATTTT | CASSDSRETDTQYF
TRBJ2-1 | . | TRBV6-6 | TRBD2 | TGTGCCAGCAGTTACTGGGGGGGAAAGGAGCAGTTCTTC | CASSYWGGKEQFF
TRBJ1-5 | . | TRBV4-1 | . | TGCGCCAGCAGCCAAGGGCGGACAGCGATTAGCAATCAGCCCCAGCATTTT | CASSQGRTAISNQPQHF
TRBJ2-1 | many | TRBV7-2 | TRBD2 | TGTGCCAGCAGCCCTCGGACTAGCGGGGGTTACAATGAGCAGTTCTTC | CASSPRTSGGYNEQFF
TRBJ2-7 | many | TRBV7-8 | . | TGTGCCAGCAGCTTCCGGGGGCTCTACGAGCAGTACTTC | CASSFRGLYEQYF
TRBJ2-2 | few | TRBV11-2 | TRBD1 | TGTGCCAGCAGCACAACGTCGACGGGACAGGGGGTGGACACCGGGGAGCTGTTTTTT | CASSTTSTGQGVDTGELFF
TRBJ2-5 | . | TRBV7-6 | . | TGTGCCAGCAGCGATACAGGGTTGGTGAGGACCCAGTACTTC | CASSDTGLVRTQYF
TRBJ2-1 | few | TRBV28 | TRBD1 | TGTGCCAGCAGCCCCCCAAGCGGACAGGGCCTCTTC | CASSPPSGQGLF
TRBJ2-2 | . | TRBV12-3/TRBV12-4 | . | TGTGCCAGCAGTTTAGATATTCGGGGCAGCACAGCGAACACCGGGGAGCTGTTTTTT | CASSLDIRGSTANTGELFF
TRBJ1-6 | . | TRBV20-1 | TRBD1 | TGCAGTGCTAGAGATTTACAGGGGGCGCGGACCTATAATTCACCCCTCCACTTT | CSARDLQGARTYNSPLHF
TRBJ1-3 | . | TRBV9 | . | TGTGCCAGCAGGTCTACAGAAGGGGAACGCTCTGGAAACACCATATATTTT | CASRSTEGERSGNTIYF
TRBJ2-1 | . | TRBV6-5 | TRBD1 | TGTGCCAGCAGTTACTCCGGACAGGGATCCTACAATGAGCAGTTCTTC | CASSYSGQGSYNEQFF
TRBJ2-1 | . | TRBV11-2 | . | TGTGCCAGCAGGTTGGCAGGGGATGAGCAGTTCTTC | CASRLAGDEQFF
TRBJ2-7 | many | TRBV7-2 | TRBD2 | TGTGCCAGCAGCTTTACGGGACTAGCGGGGAGCAACGAGCAGTACTTC | CASSFTGLAGSNEQYF
TRBJ2-7 | . | TRBV7-2 | . | TGTGCCAGCAGCTTAGTTGATAGAGACTACGAGCAGTACTTC | CASSLVDRDYEQYF
TRBJ2-7 | . | TRBV12-3/TRBV12-4 | TRBD2 | TGTGCCAGCAGCTCCGGGACTATATCCTACGAGCAGTACTTC | CASSSGTISYEQYF
TRBJ2-5 | . | TRBV20-1 | TRBD2 | TGCAGTGCGTCGGTCAGCGGGGTACAAGAGACCCAGTACTTC | CSASVSGVQETQYF
TRBJ2-1 | . | TRBV13 | . | TGTGCCAGCAGCTTAGGTACAGATGCCTACAATGAGCAGTTCTTC | CASSLGTDAYNEQFF
TRBJ2-2 | once | TRBV29-1 | . | TGCAGCGTTGAGGGCCCTGGTGGGGACACCGGGGAGCTGTTTTTT | CSVEGPGGDTGELFF
TRBJ2-4 | . | TRBV18 | . | TGTGCCAGCGCCTGGGGGGAAGTCGGAGCCAAAAACATTCAGTACTTC | CASAWGEVGAKNIQYF
TRBJ1-5 | . | TRBV28 | . | TGTGCCAGCAGCAGAGGGATGGAGGGGAATCAGCCCCAGCATTTT | CASSRGMEGNQPQHF
TRBJ2-1 | few | TRBV7-8 | . | TGTGCCAGCAGCCGGCAGGCCGATTACAATGAGCAGTTCTTC | CASSRQADYNEQFF
TRBJ2-2 | few | TRBV6-1 | . | TGTGCCAGCAAGGTTCAAAGCACCGGGGAGCTGTTTTTT | CASKVQSTGELFF